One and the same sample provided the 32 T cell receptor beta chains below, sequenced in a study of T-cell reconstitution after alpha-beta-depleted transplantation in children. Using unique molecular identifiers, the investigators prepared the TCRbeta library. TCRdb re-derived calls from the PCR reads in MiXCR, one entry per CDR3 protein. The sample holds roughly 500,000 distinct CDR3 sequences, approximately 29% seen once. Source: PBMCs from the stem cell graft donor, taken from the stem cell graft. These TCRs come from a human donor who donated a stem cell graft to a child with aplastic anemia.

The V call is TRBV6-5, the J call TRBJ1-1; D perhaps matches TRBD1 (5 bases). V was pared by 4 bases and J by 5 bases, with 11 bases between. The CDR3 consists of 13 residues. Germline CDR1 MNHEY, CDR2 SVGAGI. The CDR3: CASSSFGGTEAFF. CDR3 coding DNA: TGTGCCAGCAGTTCTTTTGGGGGGACTGAAGCTTTCTTT.

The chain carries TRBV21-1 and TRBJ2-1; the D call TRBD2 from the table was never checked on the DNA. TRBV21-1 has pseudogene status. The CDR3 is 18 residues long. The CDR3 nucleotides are TGTGCCAGCAGCAAAGGTCGGGAGGGACCGCGCTCCTACAATGAGCAGTTCTTC. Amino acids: CASSKGREGPRSYNEQFF.

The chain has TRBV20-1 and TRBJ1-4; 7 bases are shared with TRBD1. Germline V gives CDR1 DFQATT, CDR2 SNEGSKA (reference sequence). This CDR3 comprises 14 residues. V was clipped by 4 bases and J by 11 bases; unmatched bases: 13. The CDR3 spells CSATFSLGTEKLFF. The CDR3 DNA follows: TGCAGTGCTACCTTCTCACTGGGGACAGAGAAACTGTTTTTT.

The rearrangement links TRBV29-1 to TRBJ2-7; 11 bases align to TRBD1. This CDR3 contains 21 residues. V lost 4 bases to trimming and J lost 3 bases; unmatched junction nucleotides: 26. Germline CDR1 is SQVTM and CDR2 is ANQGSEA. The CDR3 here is CSVALGPAGQGAEREGYEQYF. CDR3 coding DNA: TGCAGCGTTGCACTTGGGCCAGCTGGACAGGGGGCAGAACGGGAGGGCTACGAGCAGTACTTC.

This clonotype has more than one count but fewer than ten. CDR3 nucleotide sequence: TGTGCCAGCAGCTCCGGTACTAGCGATTTCTACGAGCAGTACGTC. Amino acid sequence: CASSSGTSDFYEQYV. The chain joins TRBV5-4 to TRBJ2-7; 7 bases are shared with TRBD2. Germline CDR1 is SGHNT and CDR2 is YYREEE (reference sequence). J gave up 3 bases and V 3 bases, and 9 bases lay outside the gene matches. The CDR3 has 15 amino acids.

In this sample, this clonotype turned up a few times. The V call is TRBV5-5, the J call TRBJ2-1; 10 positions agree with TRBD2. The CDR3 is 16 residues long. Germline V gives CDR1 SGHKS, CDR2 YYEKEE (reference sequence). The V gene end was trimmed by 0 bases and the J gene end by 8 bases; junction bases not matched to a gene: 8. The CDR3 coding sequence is TGTGCCAGCAGCTTGGACCCTAGCGGGAGTTTCTATGAGCAGTTCTTC. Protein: CASSLDPSGSFYEQFF.

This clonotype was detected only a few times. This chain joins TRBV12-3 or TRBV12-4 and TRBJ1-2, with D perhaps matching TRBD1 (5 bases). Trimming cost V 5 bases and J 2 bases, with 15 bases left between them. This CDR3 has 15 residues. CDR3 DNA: TGTGCCAGCAGTGGTCTGGGGCCCCCGAACTATGGCTACACCTTC. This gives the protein CASSGLGPPNYGYTF.

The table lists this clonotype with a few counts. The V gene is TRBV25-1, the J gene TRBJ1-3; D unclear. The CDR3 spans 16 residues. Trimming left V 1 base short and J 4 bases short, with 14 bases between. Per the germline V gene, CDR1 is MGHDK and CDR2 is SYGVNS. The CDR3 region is CASSESGPAGGNTIYF. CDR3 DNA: TGTGCCAGCAGTGAATCTGGCCCAGCGGGAGGAAACACCATATATTTT.

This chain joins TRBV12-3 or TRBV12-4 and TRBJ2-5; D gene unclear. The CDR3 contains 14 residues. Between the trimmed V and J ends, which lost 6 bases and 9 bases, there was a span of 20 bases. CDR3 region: CASSRVEDNMAQYF. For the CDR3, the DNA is TGTGCCAGCAGCCGCGTTGAGGATAATATGGCCCAGTACTTC.

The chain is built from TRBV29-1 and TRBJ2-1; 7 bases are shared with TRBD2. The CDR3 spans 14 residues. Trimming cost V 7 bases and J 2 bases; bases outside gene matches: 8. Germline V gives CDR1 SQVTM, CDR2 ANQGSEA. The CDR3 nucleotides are TGCAGCGCCAAGGGCGGGGGTACCTACAATGAGCAGTTCTTC. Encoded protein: CSAKGGGTYNEQFF.

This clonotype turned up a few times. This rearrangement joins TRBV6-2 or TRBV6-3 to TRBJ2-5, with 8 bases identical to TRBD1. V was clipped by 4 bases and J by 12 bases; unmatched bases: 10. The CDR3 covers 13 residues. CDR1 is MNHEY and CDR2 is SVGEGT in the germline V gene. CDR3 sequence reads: CASSLQTMTGEYF. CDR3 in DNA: TGTGCCAGCAGTTTACAAACTATGACAGGGGAGTACTTC.

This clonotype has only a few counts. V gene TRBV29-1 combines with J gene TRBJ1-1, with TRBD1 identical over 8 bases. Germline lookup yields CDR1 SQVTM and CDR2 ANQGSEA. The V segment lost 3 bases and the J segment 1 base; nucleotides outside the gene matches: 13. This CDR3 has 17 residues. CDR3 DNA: TGCAGCGTTGACAATCTGGACAGGGAATTCCCGAACACTGAAGCTTTCTTT. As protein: CSVDNLDREFPNTEAFF.

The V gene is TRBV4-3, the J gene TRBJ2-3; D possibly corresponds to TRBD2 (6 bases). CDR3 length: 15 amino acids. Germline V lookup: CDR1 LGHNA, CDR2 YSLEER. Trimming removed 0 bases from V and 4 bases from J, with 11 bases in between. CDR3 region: CASSQEWRDSDTQYF. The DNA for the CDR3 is TGCGCCAGCAGCCAAGAATGGCGGGACTCAGATACGCAGTATTTT.

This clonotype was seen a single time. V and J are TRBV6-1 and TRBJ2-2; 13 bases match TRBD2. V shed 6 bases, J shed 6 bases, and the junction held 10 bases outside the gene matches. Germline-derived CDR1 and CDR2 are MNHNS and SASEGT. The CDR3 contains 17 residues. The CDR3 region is CASSPGTSGTGPGELFF. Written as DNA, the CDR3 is TGTGCCAGCAGCCCTGGGACTAGCGGGACCGGGCCCGGGGAGCTGTTTTTT.

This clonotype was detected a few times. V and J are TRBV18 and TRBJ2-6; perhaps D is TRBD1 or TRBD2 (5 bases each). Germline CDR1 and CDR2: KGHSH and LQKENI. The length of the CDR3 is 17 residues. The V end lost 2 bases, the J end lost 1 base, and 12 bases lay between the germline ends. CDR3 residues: CASSPFGTWSGANVLTF. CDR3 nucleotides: TGTGCCAGCTCACCATTCGGGACGTGGTCTGGGGCCAACGTCCTGACTTTC.

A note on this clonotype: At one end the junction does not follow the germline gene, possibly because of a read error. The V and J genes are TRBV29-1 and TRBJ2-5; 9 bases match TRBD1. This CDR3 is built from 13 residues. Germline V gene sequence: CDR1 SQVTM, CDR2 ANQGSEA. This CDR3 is CSAERDREETQYF. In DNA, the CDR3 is TGCAGCGCTGAAAGGGACAGGGAAGAGACCCAGTACTTC.

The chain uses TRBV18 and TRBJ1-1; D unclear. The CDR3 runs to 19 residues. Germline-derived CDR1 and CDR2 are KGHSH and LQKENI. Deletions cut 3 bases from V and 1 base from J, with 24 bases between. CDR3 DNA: TGTGCCAGCTCACCTCTGGTATCGCCCTCGTCCCCTGGGAACACTGAAGCTTTCTTT. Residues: CASSPLVSPSSPGNTEAFF.

CDR3 nucleotide sequence: TGTGCCAGCAGCTTAGCGAGCCTAGGCAATGAGCAGTTCTTC. Its translation is CASSLASLGNEQFF. The V and J genes are TRBV7-2 and TRBJ2-1, with unresolved D. V was cut by 0 bases and J by 6 bases, with 9 bases left in between. Germline V gives CDR1 SGHTA, CDR2 FQGNSA. The length of the CDR3 is 14 residues.

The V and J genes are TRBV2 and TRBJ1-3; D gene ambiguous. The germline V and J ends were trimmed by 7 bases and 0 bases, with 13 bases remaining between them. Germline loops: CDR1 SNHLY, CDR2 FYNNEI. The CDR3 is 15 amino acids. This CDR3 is CASKDDGNSGNTIYF. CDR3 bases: TGTGCCAGCAAAGACGACGGAAACTCTGGAAACACCATATATTTT.

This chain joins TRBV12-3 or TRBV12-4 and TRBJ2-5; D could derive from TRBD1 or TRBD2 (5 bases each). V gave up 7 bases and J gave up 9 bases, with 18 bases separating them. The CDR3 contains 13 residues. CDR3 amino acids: CASTRDPRFPQYF. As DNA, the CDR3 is TGTGCCAGCACCCGGGACCCCCGTTTTCCCCAGTACTTC.

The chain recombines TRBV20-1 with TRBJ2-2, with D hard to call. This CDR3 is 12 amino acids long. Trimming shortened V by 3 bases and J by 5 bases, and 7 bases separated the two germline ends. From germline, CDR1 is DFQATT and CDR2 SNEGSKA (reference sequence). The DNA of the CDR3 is TGCAGTGCTAGGCTCCAGACCGGGGAGCTGTTTTTT. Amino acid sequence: CSARLQTGELFF.

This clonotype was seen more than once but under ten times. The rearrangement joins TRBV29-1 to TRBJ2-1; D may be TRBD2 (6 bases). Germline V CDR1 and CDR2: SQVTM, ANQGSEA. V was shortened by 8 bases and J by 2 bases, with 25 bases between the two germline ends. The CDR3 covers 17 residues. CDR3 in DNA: TGCAGCCCCGGGGAGACAGAGAGCCCTAGCGCCTACAATGAGCAGTTCTTC. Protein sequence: CSPGETESPSAYNEQFF.

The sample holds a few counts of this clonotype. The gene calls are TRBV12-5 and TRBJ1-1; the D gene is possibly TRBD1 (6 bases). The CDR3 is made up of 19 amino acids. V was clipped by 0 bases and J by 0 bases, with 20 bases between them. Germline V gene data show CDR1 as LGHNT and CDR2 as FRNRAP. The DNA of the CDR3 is TGTGCTAGTGGTTTGGTACGTACCGGGACAAATACCATGAACACTGAAGCTTTCTTT. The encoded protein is CASGLVRTGTNTMNTEAFF.

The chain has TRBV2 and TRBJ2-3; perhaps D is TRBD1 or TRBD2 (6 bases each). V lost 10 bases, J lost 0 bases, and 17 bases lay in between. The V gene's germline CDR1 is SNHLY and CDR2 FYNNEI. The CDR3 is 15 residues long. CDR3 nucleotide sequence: TGTGCCACCAAAGTCCGGGGGCTTAGCACAGATACGCAGTATTTT. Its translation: CATKVRGLSTDTQYF.

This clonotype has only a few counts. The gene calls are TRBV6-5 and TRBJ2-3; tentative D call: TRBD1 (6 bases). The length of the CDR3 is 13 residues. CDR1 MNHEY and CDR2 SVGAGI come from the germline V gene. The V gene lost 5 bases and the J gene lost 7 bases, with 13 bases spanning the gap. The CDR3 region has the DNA TGTGCCAGCAGTCCACCAGGGGAGAATACGCAGTATTTT. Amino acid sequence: CASSPPGENTQYF.

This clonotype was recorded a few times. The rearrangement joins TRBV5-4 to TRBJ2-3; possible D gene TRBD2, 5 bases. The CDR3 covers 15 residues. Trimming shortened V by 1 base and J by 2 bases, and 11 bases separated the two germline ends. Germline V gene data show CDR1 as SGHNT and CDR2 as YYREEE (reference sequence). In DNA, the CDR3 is TGTGCCAGCAGCTTGTTTCGGGAAATCACAGATACGCAGTATTTT. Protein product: CASSLFREITDTQYF. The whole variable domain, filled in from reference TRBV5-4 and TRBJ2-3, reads ETGVTQSPTHLIKTRGQQVTLRCSSQSGHNTVSWYQQALGQGPQFIFQYYREEENGRGNFPPRFSGLQFPNYSSELNVNALELDDSALYLCASSLFREITDTQYFGPGTRLTVL.

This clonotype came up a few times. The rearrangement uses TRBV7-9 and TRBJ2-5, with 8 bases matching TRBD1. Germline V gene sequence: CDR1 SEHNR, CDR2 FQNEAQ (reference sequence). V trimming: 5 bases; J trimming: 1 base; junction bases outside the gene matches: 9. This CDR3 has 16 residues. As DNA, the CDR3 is TGTGCCAGCAGCACCTCCCGGGACAGGTCCCAAGAGACCCAGTACTTC. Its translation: CASSTSRDRSQETQYF. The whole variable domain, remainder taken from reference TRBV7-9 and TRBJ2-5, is DTGVSQNPRHKITKRGQNVTFRCDPISEHNRLYWYRQTLGQGPEFLTYFQNEAQLEKSRLLSDRFSAERPKGSFSTLEIQRTEQGDSAMYLCASSTSRDRSQETQYFGPGTRLLVL.

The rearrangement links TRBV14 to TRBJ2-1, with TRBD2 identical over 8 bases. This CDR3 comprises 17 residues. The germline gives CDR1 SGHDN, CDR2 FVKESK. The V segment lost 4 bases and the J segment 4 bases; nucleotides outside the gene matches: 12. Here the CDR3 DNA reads TGTGCCAGCAGCCGAGAACCGACTAGCGCCCTATACAATGAGCAGTTCTTC. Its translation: CASSREPTSALYNEQFF.

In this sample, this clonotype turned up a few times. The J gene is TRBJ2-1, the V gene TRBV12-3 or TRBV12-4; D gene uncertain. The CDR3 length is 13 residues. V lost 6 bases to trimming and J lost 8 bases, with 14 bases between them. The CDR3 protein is CASRPRVVDEQFF. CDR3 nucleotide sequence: TGTGCCAGCAGGCCCCGAGTAGTCGATGAGCAGTTCTTC.

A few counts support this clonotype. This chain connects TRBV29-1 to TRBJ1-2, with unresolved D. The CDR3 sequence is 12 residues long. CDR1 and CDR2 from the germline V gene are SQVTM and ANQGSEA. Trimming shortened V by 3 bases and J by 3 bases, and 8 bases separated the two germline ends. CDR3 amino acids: CSVEPVYYGYTF. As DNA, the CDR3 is TGCAGCGTTGAGCCCGTGTACTATGGCTACACCTTC.

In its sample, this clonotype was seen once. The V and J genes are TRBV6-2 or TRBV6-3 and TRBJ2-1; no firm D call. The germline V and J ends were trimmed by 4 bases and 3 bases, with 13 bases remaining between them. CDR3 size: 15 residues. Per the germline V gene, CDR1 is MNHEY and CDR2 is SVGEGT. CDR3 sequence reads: CASSSPYSLYNEQFF. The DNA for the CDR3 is TGTGCCAGCAGTTCCCCCTATTCCCTCTACAATGAGCAGTTCTTC.

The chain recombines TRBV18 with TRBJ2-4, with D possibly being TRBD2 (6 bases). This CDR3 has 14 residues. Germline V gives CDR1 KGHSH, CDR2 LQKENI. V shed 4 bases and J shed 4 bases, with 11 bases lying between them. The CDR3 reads CASSLPGVKNIQYF. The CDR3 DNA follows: TGTGCCAGCTCACTACCGGGAGTTAAAAACATTCAGTACTTC.